This record concerns one T cell receptor beta chain sequence. Germline trimming cut 4 bases from V and 0 bases from J; bases unmatched to any gene: 5. This CDR3 contains 15 residues. The germline V gene encodes CDR1 SNHLY and CDR2 FYNNEI. TCRbeta library construction was performed incorporating unique molecular identifiers. In TCRdb, the PCR reads were re-called with MiXCR into one record per CDR3 protein. Among over 550,000 distinct CDR3 sequences, 10% were seen once, and the ten largest hold less than 5%. The sample comes from a study of T-cell reconstitution after alpha-beta-depleted transplantation in children.

Sequencing used PBMCs from the stem cell graft donor, obtained from the stem cell graft. The chain is built from TRBV2 and TRBJ2-5, with 7 bases that match TRBD1. This clonotype was sampled from a human donor who donated a stem cell graft to a child with acute myeloid leukemia. The CDR3 loop reads CASSADRTYQETQYF. CDR3 in DNA: TGTGCCAGCAGTGCGGACAGGACGTACCAAGAGACCCAGTACTTC.